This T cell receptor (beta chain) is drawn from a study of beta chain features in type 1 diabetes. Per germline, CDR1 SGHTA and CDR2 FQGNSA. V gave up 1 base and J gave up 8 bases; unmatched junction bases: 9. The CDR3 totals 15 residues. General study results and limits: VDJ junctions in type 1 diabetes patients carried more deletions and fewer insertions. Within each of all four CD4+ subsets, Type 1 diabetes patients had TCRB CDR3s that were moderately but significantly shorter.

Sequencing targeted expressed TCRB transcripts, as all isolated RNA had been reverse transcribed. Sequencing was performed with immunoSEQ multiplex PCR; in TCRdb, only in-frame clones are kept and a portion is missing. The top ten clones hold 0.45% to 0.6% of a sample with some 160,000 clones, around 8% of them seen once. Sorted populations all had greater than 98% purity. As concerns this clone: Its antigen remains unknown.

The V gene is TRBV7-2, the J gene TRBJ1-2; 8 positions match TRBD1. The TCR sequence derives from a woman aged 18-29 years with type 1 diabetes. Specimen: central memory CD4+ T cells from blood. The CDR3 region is CASSLEPGGQAGYTF. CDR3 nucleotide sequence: TGTGCCAGCAGCTTAGAGCCAGGGGGCCAAGCGGGCTACACCTTC.